The next 18 T cell receptor beta chains were all read from a single sample in a study of blood T cell repertoires in COVID-19 (dated by TCRdb to the early 2020s). The library relied on the immunoSEQ multiplex PCR assay. TCRdb carries this immuneACCESS record with in-frame sequences only. Its versions omit some clonotypes, under half of them owing to an unresolved V gene in the studies checked, with the rest unexplained. The sample data list roughly 160,000 clones, and roughly 80% of these were observed just once. Of the sample, 7.5% to 10% is held by the ten largest clones. Sample: peripheral blood. The source is a woman over 75 with COVID-19, enrolled during active disease.

The chain links TRBV27 to TRBJ1-5, with D possibly TRBD1 on 5 matching bases. Trimming stripped 5 bases from V and 4 bases from J, with 18 bases between. This CDR3 is built from 16 residues. CDR1 is MNHEY and CDR2 is SMNVEV in the germline V gene (reference sequence). In DNA form, the CDR3 reads TGTGCCAGCAGTCCCACTGGGGCGAACAGTAATCAGCCCCAGCATTTT. This sequence encodes CASSPTGANSNQPQHF.

V usage is TRBV20-1 and J usage is TRBJ1-4; D is undetermined. The CDR3 contains 11 residues. Trimming removed 4 bases from V and 8 bases from J, with 8 bases in between. Germline V gene lookup returns CDR1 DFQATT and CDR2 SNEGSKA (reference sequence). In nucleotides, the CDR3 is TGCAGTGCTAAGTTTAGAGAAAAACTGTTTTTT. Protein: CSAKFREKLFF.

This clone was observed a few times. In DNA, the CDR3 is TGTGCCAGCAGCCCCCGGGGATGGACAGGGTACGAGCAGTACTTC. It yields the protein CASSPRGWTGYEQYF. The chain employs TRBV5-6 and TRBJ2-7; 8 bases match TRBD1. The CDR3 length is 15 residues. With 4 bases clipped from V and 4 bases from J, the junction kept 10 bases outside the gene matches. Per germline, CDR1 SGHDT and CDR2 YYEEEE.

CDR3 loop: CASSLAGSGNTIYF. The CDR3 coding sequence is TGTGCCAGCAGCTTGGCAGGATCGGGAAACACCATATATTTT. V gene TRBV5-4 combines with J gene TRBJ1-3; D gene uncertain. With 0 bases removed from V and 4 bases from J, the gap between germline ends came to 8 bases. Germline V gives CDR1 SGHNT, CDR2 YYREEE (reference sequence). This CDR3 comprises 14 residues.

V and J are TRBV28 and TRBJ1-5, with unresolved D. CDR1 and CDR2 (germline): MDHEN, SYDVKM. This CDR3 has 16 amino acids. The V end was cut by 3 bases, the J end by 4 bases, with 16 bases between. The CDR3 nucleotides are TGTGCCAGCAGTTTCCTCGGGAAAACGGATAATCAGCCCCAGCATTTT. It specifies CASSFLGKTDNQPQHF.

This chain uses TRBV4-1 with TRBJ2-7; 9 nucleotides line up with TRBD1. The CDR3 covers 16 residues. V gave up 0 bases and J gave up 7 bases; unmatched junction bases: 10. Germline lookup yields CDR1 MGHRA and CDR2 YSYEKL. The CDR3 DNA reads TGCGCCAGCAGCCAAGATCGGACAGGGGTGAGTTCGGAGCAGTACTTC. Encoded protein: CASSQDRTGVSSEQYF.

This sequence joins TRBV18 and TRBJ1-3; D is unclear. The germline V gene encodes CDR1 KGHSH and CDR2 LQKENI. V lost 3 bases, J lost 0 bases, and 9 bases lay in between. CDR3 length: 15 residues. The CDR3 reads CASSPEMSSGNTIYF. CDR3 DNA: TGTGCCAGCTCACCCGAGATGAGCTCTGGAAACACCATATATTTT.

The rearrangement uses TRBV5-8 and TRBJ2-1; TRBD2 might be the D (6 bases). The CDR3 runs 15 residues. CDR1 is SGHTS and CDR2 is YDEGEE in the germline V gene. V lost 4 bases to trimming and J lost 7 bases, with 18 bases between them. CDR3 DNA sequence: TGTGCCAGCAGCCTCCCGGGGAGGCTATGGAATGAGCAGTTCTTC. This translates into CASSLPGRLWNEQFF.

The gene calls are TRBV29-1 and TRBJ1-1; D is perhaps TRBD1 (5 bases). Trimming stripped 4 bases from V and 10 bases from J, with 13 bases between. Germline V gene sequence: CDR1 SQVTM, CDR2 ANQGSEA. The CDR3 loop spans 11 amino acids. CDR3 in amino acids: CSVGETVGAFF. The CDR3 DNA reads TGCAGCGTTGGCGAGACAGTGGGAGCTTTCTTT.

The CDR3 nucleotides read TGTGCCAGCAGCCTCCTGCTGTTGGGCGGGAGAAATGAAAAACTGTTTTTT. Amino acid sequence: CASSLLLLGGRNEKLFF. The chain is built from TRBV3-1 (or the pseudogene TRBV3-2) and TRBJ1-4; D is unresolved. CDR3 length: 17 residues. Trimming cost V 4 bases and J 5 bases, with 20 bases left between them. The germline V gene has CDR1 LGHDT and CDR2 YNNKEL (reference sequence).

This CDR3 is CASSIGTRTWVEQFF. In DNA, the CDR3 is TGTGCCAGTAGTATAGGGACTAGAACTTGGGTAGAGCAGTTCTTC. V is TRBV19 and J is TRBJ2-1; 7 bases agree with TRBD2. This CDR3 comprises 15 residues. CDR1 and CDR2 from the germline V gene are LNHDA and SQIVND (reference sequence). The junction had 10 bases not matched to a gene; V was cut back by 1 base and J by 10 bases. Based on the CDR3 plus reference TRBV19 and TRBJ2-1, the full variable domain is DGGITQSPKYLFRKEGQNVTLSCEQNLNHDAMYWYRQDPGQGLRLIYYSQIVNDFQKGDIAEGYSVSREKKESFPLTVTSAQKNPTAFYLCASSIGTRTWVEQFFGPGTRLTVL.

This clone was observed a single time. The rearrangement links TRBV27 to TRBJ1-2, with D maybe TRBD1 (5 bases). The germline V gene encodes CDR1 MNHEY and CDR2 SMNVEV (reference sequence). Trimming removed 3 bases at V and 5 bases at J, with 10 bases between. This CDR3 is 13 amino acids long. CDR3 protein: CASSLVGGYGYTF. The CDR3 region has the DNA TGTGCCAGCAGTTTGGTGGGGGGATATGGCTACACCTTC.

The chain has TRBV5-5 and TRBJ2-5; 7 bases line up with TRBD1. Germline lookup yields CDR1 SGHKS and CDR2 YYEKEE (reference sequence). V lost 4 bases and J lost 7; bases outside the gene matches: 7. The CDR3 is 13 residues long. The CDR3 is CASSQQGQATQYF. The CDR3 nucleotides read TGTGCCAGCAGCCAACAGGGGCAGGCGACCCAGTACTTC.

The genes are TRBV11-2 and TRBJ1-6; weak D call: TRBD1 (5 bases). Germline V gene sequence: CDR1 SGHAT, CDR2 FQNNGV. CDR3 length: 16 amino acids. Between the trimmed V and J ends, which lost 3 bases and 9 bases, there was a span of 18 bases. The CDR3 reads CASSLGGTVRLSPLHF. CDR3 DNA: TGTGCCAGCAGCTTGGGGGGAACGGTTCGACTTTCACCCCTCCACTTT. The whole variable domain, filled in from reference TRBV11-2 and TRBJ1-6, reads EAGVAQSPRYKIIEKRQSVAFWCNPISGHATLYWYQQILGQGPKLLIQFQNNGVVDDSQLPKDRFSAERLKGVDSTLKIQPAKLEDSAVYLCASSLGGTVRLSPLHFGNGTRLTVT.

This chain joins TRBV15 and TRBJ1-2, with 9 bases aligning to TRBD1. Germline values: CDR1 LNHNV, CDR2 YYDKDF (reference sequence). J lost 8 bases, V lost 1 base, and 8 bases had no gene match. There are 15 residues in the CDR3. CDR3 residues: CATSRGRGQGGGYTF. CDR3 nucleotide sequence: TGTGCCACCAGCAGAGGGCGGGGACAGGGAGGCGGCTACACCTTC. Combining the CDR3 with reference TRBV15 and TRBJ1-2 gives the whole variable domain DAMVIQNPRYQVTQFGKPVTLSCSQTLNHNVMYWYQQKSSQAPKLLFHYYDKDFNNEADTPDNFQSRRPNTSFCFLDIRSPGLGDTAMYLCATSRGRGQGGGYTFGSGTRLTVV.

For this clone: A clone one base away is much larger, so this may be a read error. The sample carries other DNA sequences with the same CDR3. The chain joins TRBV2 to TRBJ1-5; TRBD1 might be the D (6 bases). Trimming cost V 7 bases and J 3 bases, with 10 bases left between them. The CDR3 has 13 amino acids. The germline gives CDR1 SNHLY, CDR2 FYNNEI. The CDR3 DNA follows: TGTGCCAGCAAACGGGACACCAATCAGCCCCAGCATTTT. Translated, it gives CASKRDTNQPQHF.

The chain recombines TRBV4-2 with TRBJ1-3; maybe TRBD1 (6 bases). Trimming took off 4 bases at V and 7 bases at J, with 20 bases between the two ends. Germline assignment: CDR1 LGHNA and CDR2 YNFKEQ. The CDR3 runs to 16 residues. In nucleotides, the CDR3 is TGTGCCAGCAGCCTAACCGCAGGGGAGAATCGGAACACCATATATTTT. Its translation: CASSLTAGENRNTIYF.

The chain couples TRBV9 to TRBJ1-3; D unresolved. Trimming pared 2 bases from V and 0 bases from J, leaving 12 bases between. This CDR3 comprises 16 residues. Germline V gene data show CDR1 as SGDLS and CDR2 as YYNGEE. The CDR3: CASSVAPGPSGNTIYF. CDR3 coding DNA: TGTGCCAGCAGCGTTGCACCTGGGCCCTCTGGAAACACCATATATTTT.